The 31 T cell receptor beta chains presented below share a single source sample, sequenced in a study of OX40 agonist ivuxolimab in advanced cancers. Library creation used the immunoSEQ multiplex PCR assay. The immuneACCESS repertoire file appears here via TCRdb, limited to in-frame rearrangements. These files lack a portion of the clones; in checked studies, under half of the deficit traces to unresolved V genes, and the cause of the others is not known. In all, the sample holds approximately 39,000 clones, and roughly 80% of those were seen once. 11% of the sample is in the top ten clones. The source was CD4+ or CD8+ T cells sorted from blood, collected in a trial of the OX40 agonist ivuxolimab. Receptors were obtained from an adult with an advanced solid tumor such as melanoma, head and neck, liver or kidney cancer.

V usage is TRBV6-1 and J usage is TRBJ2-1; TRBD1 is a possible D gene (6 bases). Germline V CDR1 and CDR2: MNHNS, SASEGT. The CDR3 length is 20 residues. The V gene lost 4 bases and the J gene lost 0 bases, with 25 bases spanning the gap. The CDR3 region is CASSVTRQVHTNSSYNEQFF. CDR3 bases: TGTGCCAGCAGTGTTACTCGACAGGTACATACAAATAGCTCCTACAATGAGCAGTTCTTC.

This clone was found once. The chain combines TRBV9 with TRBJ2-3; a possible D gene is TRBD2 (6 bases). The CDR3 loop spans 15 amino acids. CDR1 and CDR2 (germline): SGDLS, YYNGEE. V lost 4 bases, J lost 0 bases, and 12 bases lay in between. CDR3 region: CASSPVGLSTDTQYF. As DNA, the CDR3 is TGTGCCAGCAGCCCCGTGGGACTTAGCACAGATACGCAGTATTTT.

This clone appeared a single time. The genes are TRBV7-9 and TRBJ2-3; TRBD1 matches at 8 bases. V trimming: 5 bases; J trimming: 2 bases; junction bases outside the gene matches: 12. The germline CDR1 and CDR2 sequences are SEHNR and FQNEAQ (reference sequence). This CDR3 is built from 17 residues. The CDR3 loop reads CASSPRQGYSVTDTQYF. DNA of the CDR3: TGTGCCAGCAGCCCGCGACAGGGGTACAGTGTCACAGATACGCAGTATTTT.

This chain joins TRBV25-1 and TRBJ2-1; D gene uncertain. This CDR3 is 13 amino acids long. Trimming took 2 bases from V and 3 from J, leaving 5 bases between them. Per germline, CDR1 MGHDK and CDR2 SYGVNS. The CDR3 nucleotides are TGTGCCAGCAGTGAAGACCTCTACAATGAGCAGTTCTTC. Its translation is CASSEDLYNEQFF. Drawing the rest from reference TRBV25-1 and TRBJ2-1, the complete variable domain is EADIYQTPRYLVIGTGKKITLECSQTMGHDKMYWYQQDPGMELHLIHYSYGVNSTEKGDLSSESTVSRIRTEHFPLTLESARPSHTSQYLCASSEDLYNEQFFGPGTRLTVL.

This clone turned up a few times. The rearrangement uses TRBV29-1 and TRBJ2-5; D is undetermined. The length of the CDR3 is 15 residues. In germline, CDR1 is SQVTM, CDR2 ANQGSEA. The V gene lost 2 bases and the J gene lost 1 base, with 14 bases spanning the gap. The CDR3 loop is CSVETGAGAQETQYF. CDR3 nucleotides: TGCAGCGTTGAAACCGGTGCTGGAGCCCAAGAGACCCAGTACTTC.

This clone was seen just once. The J gene is TRBJ2-7, the V gene TRBV20-1, with D unresolved. The CDR3 extends over 8 amino acids. V lost 6 bases, J lost 6 bases, and 3 bases lay in between. Germline V lookup: CDR1 DFQATT, CDR2 SNEGSKA (reference sequence). In nucleotides, the CDR3 is TGCAGTGCGGTCGAGCAGTACTTC. Protein product: CSAVEQYF.

This clone was seen only a few times. The rearrangement links TRBV29-1 to TRBJ2-3; unclear D gene. CDR1 SQVTM and CDR2 ANQGSEA come from the germline V gene. Between the trimmed V and J ends, which lost 1 base and 2 bases, there was a span of 13 bases. The CDR3 contains 15 residues. Here the CDR3 reads CSVEGSIDNTDTQYF. CDR3 DNA: TGCAGCGTTGAAGGATCCATCGACAACACAGATACGCAGTATTTT.

The rearrangement uses TRBV18 and TRBJ1-2; no firm D call. Germline CDR1 KGHSH, CDR2 LQKENI. The CDR3 has 12 amino acids. V was cut by 2 bases and J by 10 bases, with 11 bases left in between. The CDR3 is CASSPSAPDYTF. Here the CDR3 DNA reads TGTGCCAGCTCACCATCCGCTCCGGACTACACCTTC. Filled out from reference TRBV18 and TRBJ1-2, the complete variable domain reads NAGVMQNPRHLVRRRGQEARLRCSPMKGHSHVYWYRQLPEEGLKFMVYLQKENIIDESGMPKERFSAEFPKEGPSILRIQQVVRGDSAAYFCASSPSAPDYTFGSGTRLTVV.

The chain uses TRBV7-9 and TRBJ1-6; 7 bases fit TRBD1. The CDR3 has 16 amino acids. Germline CDR1 and CDR2: SEHNR and FQNEAQ (reference sequence). J was trimmed by 7 bases and V by 3 bases; bases with no gene match: 9. The CDR3 DNA follows: TGTGCCAGCAGCTTCCAGACAGGGAGCTACAATTCACCCCTCCACTTT. Translating it yields CASSFQTGSYNSPLHF.

This rearrangement joins TRBV9 to TRBJ2-3, with D possibly being TRBD1 (5 bases). The germline CDR1 and CDR2 sequences are SGDLS and YYNGEE. V lost 0 bases and J 5 bases, leaving 10 bases between the germline ends. The CDR3 runs to 14 residues. DNA for the CDR3: TGTGCCAGCAGCGTAGGAAGGGGAAGAGATACGCAGTATTTT. This sequence encodes CASSVGRGRDTQYF.

This rearrangement joins TRBV14 to TRBJ2-1; 8 bases line up with TRBD2. The V and J ends lost 1 base and 0 bases, in that order; junction bases with no gene match: 2. From germline, CDR1 is SGHDN and CDR2 FVKESK. The CDR3 extends over 16 amino acids. CDR3: CASSQAGTSSYNEQFF. The CDR3, as DNA: TGTGCCAGCAGCCAAGCCGGGACTAGCTCCTACAATGAGCAGTTCTTC.

This clone was detected once. The V gene is TRBV11-2, the J gene TRBJ1-2; TRBD1 is a possible D gene (5 bases). V was trimmed by 0 bases and J by 4 bases, leaving 12 bases between them. CDR1 is SGHAT and CDR2 is FQNNGV in the germline V gene. The CDR3 has 15 residues. The CDR3, as DNA: TGTGCCAGCAGCTTAGAGGCAGGGCCGAGCTATGGCTACACCTTC. Translation gives CASSLEAGPSYGYTF.

V gene TRBV5-1 combines with J gene TRBJ1-4; no definite D call. V was cut by 1 base and J by 0 bases, with 4 bases left in between. Germline lookup yields CDR1 SGHRS and CDR2 YFSETQ. The CDR3 contains 14 residues. The CDR3 sequence: CASSLKATNEKLFF. As DNA, the CDR3 is TGCGCCAGCAGCTTGAAAGCAACTAATGAAAAACTGTTTTTT. Full variable domain (rest looked up from reference TRBV5-1 and TRBJ1-4): KAGVTQTPRYLIKTRGQQVTLSCSPISGHRSVSWYQQTPGQGLQFLFEYFSETQRNKGNFPGRFSGRQFSNSRSEMNVSTLELGDSALYLCASSLKATNEKLFFGSGTQLSVL.

This CDR3 reads CASSQWPDRGKDTEAFF. CDR3 coding DNA: TGCGCCAGCAGTCAATGGCCGGACAGGGGTAAGGACACTGAAGCTTTCTTT. The chain has TRBV23-1 and TRBJ1-1; 9 bases map to TRBD1. TRBV23-1 qualifies as an ORF whose function is uncertain. The CDR3 runs to 17 residues. With V trimmed by 1 base and J by 3 bases, 9 bases remained unmatched.

This rearrangement joins TRBV30 to TRBJ1-2; D gene unclear. This CDR3 is 14 amino acids long. The ends were cut back, 1 base at V and 4 bases at J, with 13 bases in the middle. Germline CDR1 is GTSNPN and CDR2 is SVGIG (reference sequence). The chain's CDR3 is CAWSDSHRTYGYTF. The CDR3 nucleotides read TGTGCCTGGAGTGATTCCCACAGAACCTATGGCTACACCTTC.

The chain uses TRBV11-2 and TRBJ2-5; TRBD2 agrees at 11 bases. Looked up from germline, CDR1 is SGHAT and CDR2 is FQNNGV. This CDR3 is 16 amino acids long. V lost 5 bases and J lost 5; bases outside the gene matches: 10. CDR3 sequence reads: CASSERLAGWGETQYF. CDR3 nucleotides: TGTGCCAGCAGCGAACGACTAGCGGGGTGGGGGGAGACCCAGTACTTC.

V usage is TRBV6-5 and J usage is TRBJ1-2, with 9 bases fitting TRBD1. Losses at the gene ends were 4 bases for V and 4 bases for J; bases not matched to a gene: 10. Germline lookup yields CDR1 MNHEY and CDR2 SVGAGI. CDR3 length equals 16 residues. DNA for the CDR3: TGTGCCAGCAGTTCCCTACAGGGGGCCAAGACCTATGGCTACACCTTC. It specifies CASSSLQGAKTYGYTF.

The chain links TRBV5-4 to TRBJ2-7; TRBD2 agrees at 11 bases. The CDR3 spans 18 residues. Germline trimming cut 4 bases from V and 5 bases from J; bases unmatched to any gene: 17. CDR1 SGHNT and CDR2 YYREEE come from the germline V gene (reference sequence). As DNA, the CDR3 is TGTGCCAGCAGCCCGTCCCTCCAGCTAGCGGGGGGCGGCCACGAGCAGTACTTC. Protein: CASSPSLQLAGGGHEQYF.

This chain links TRBV19 with TRBJ1-5; perhaps TRBD1 as D (6 bases). Trimming took off 4 bases at V and 2 bases at J, with 6 bases between the two ends. Germline V CDR1 and CDR2: LNHDA, SQIVND (reference sequence). The CDR3 extends over 13 amino acids. CDR3 protein: CASSTGGNQPQHF. For the CDR3, the DNA is TGTGCCAGTAGTACAGGGGGCAATCAGCCCCAGCATTTT.

The chain is built from TRBV27 and TRBJ2-7; tentatively, D is TRBD2 (6 bases). V dropped 5 bases and J dropped 6 bases, with 23 bases sitting between them. The germline V gene has CDR1 MNHEY and CDR2 SMNVEV (reference sequence). CDR3 size: 16 residues. In nucleotides, the CDR3 is TGTGCCAGCAGTCCCTCCCCGGTGGGGAGGTTGGTCGAGCAGTACTTC. Translating gives CASSPSPVGRLVEQYF.

This clone is a singleton in its sample. The rearrangement links TRBV27 to TRBJ2-3; no clear D. Germline V gene lookup returns CDR1 MNHEY and CDR2 SMNVEV (reference sequence). CDR3 length: 13 residues. Trimming shortened V by 3 bases and J by 4 bases, and 8 bases separated the two germline ends. The DNA of the CDR3 is TGTGCCAGCAGTTTCCATCGCCCAGATACGCAGTATTTT. Translating gives CASSFHRPDTQYF.

The CDR3 nucleotides read TGTGCCAGCAGCTTAGTAGCTGGAGATAGTCCGTACTTC. It specifies CASSLVAGDSPYF. This chain joins TRBV7-6 and TRBJ2-5; D is uncertain. The CDR3 length is 13 residues. The germline V gene has CDR1 SGHVS and CDR2 FNYEAQ. Trimming removed 1 base at V and 13 bases at J, with 16 bases between.

The rearrangement links TRBV30 to TRBJ2-2, with TRBD1 matching 7 bases. The CDR3 length is 14 residues. Germline V gene data show CDR1 as GTSNPN and CDR2 as SVGIG (reference sequence). The V segment lost 1 base and the J segment 4 bases; nucleotides outside the gene matches: 3. The CDR3 DNA is TGTGCCTGGAGTGGACAGGGTATCACCGGGGAGCTGTTTTTT. Its translation: CAWSGQGITGELFF.

CDR3 nucleotide sequence: TGCGCCAGCAGCTTGGCCGGGACAGTCAACGAGCAGTACTTC. It encodes CASSLAGTVNEQYF. This chain connects TRBV5-1 to TRBJ2-7; 7 positions match TRBD1. Trimming at V came to 0 bases and at J to 5 bases, leaving 5 bases not matched to a gene. Looked up from germline, CDR1 is SGHRS and CDR2 is YFSETQ. The CDR3 runs to 14 residues.

This clone appeared a few times. The V gene is TRBV6-5, the J gene TRBJ2-2; maybe TRBD2 (5 bases). The V end lost 7 bases, the J end lost 4 bases, and 16 bases lay between the germline ends. Germline V gene lookup returns CDR1 MNHEY and CDR2 SVGAGI. The CDR3 is 15 amino acids. This CDR3 is CASTFRRAGTGELFF. CDR3 nucleotide sequence: TGTGCCAGCACCTTTCGGCGCGCGGGCACCGGGGAGCTGTTTTTT.

The rearrangement links TRBV7-8 to TRBJ2-5; D is uncertain. TRBJ2-7 explains the end of the DNA better; the J call may be wrong. This CDR3 contains 12 residues. Germline-derived CDR1 and CDR2 are SGHVS and FQNEAQ. The CDR3 region is CASSPSINEQYF. Written as DNA, the CDR3 is TGTGCCAGCAGCCCCTCGATCAACGAGCAGTACTTC.

Relative to its sample, this clone is medium-sized. V usage is TRBV7-9 and J usage is TRBJ2-7, with D possibly called TRBD1 or TRBD2 (5 bases each). The germline gives CDR1 SEHNR, CDR2 FQNEAQ (reference sequence). This CDR3 comprises 12 residues. Trimming shortened V by 5 bases and J by 7 bases, and 12 bases separated the two germline ends. The chain's CDR3 is CASSPPRGEQYF. Written as DNA, the CDR3 is TGTGCCAGCAGCCCTCCGAGGGGTGAGCAGTACTTC.

The chain has TRBV2 and TRBJ2-3; D perhaps matches TRBD2 (6 bases). The CDR3 is 15 amino acids. Germline V gene data show CDR1 as SNHLY and CDR2 as FYNNEI. The V end lost 6 bases, the J end lost 5 bases, and 18 bases lay between the germline ends. The DNA for the CDR3 is TGTGCCAGCAGGTTCGAGTGGAGGGAACAAGATACGCAGTATTTT. Encoded protein: CASRFEWREQDTQYF.

V gene TRBV6-1 combines with J gene TRBJ1-5; no clear D. The CDR3 covers 11 residues. V lost 1 base and J lost 5, with 0 bases in between. Germline-derived CDR1 and CDR2 are MNHNS and SASEGT. CDR3 protein: CASSEDQPQHF. For the CDR3, the DNA is TGTGCCAGCAGTGAAGATCAGCCCCAGCATTTT.

The rearrangement uses TRBV11-2 and TRBJ1-5, with a weak D call TRBD1 (6 bases). The ends were cut back, 5 bases at V and 4 bases at J, with 15 bases in the middle. Germline V gives CDR1 SGHAT, CDR2 FQNNGV. The length of the CDR3 is 15 residues. This CDR3 reads CASSRLDSPNQPQHF. The CDR3 DNA follows: TGTGCCAGCAGCCGACTGGACAGCCCTAATCAGCCCCAGCATTTT.

The V call is TRBV9, the J call TRBJ2-1; TRBD2 matches 8 bases. V trimming: 5 bases; J trimming: 0 bases; junction bases outside the gene matches: 10. Germline V gene lookup returns CDR1 SGDLS and CDR2 YYNGEE. The CDR3 loop spans 17 amino acids. The CDR3 region is CASRARPRGASYNEQFF. The CDR3 nucleotides are TGTGCCAGCAGGGCCAGGCCGCGGGGGGCCTCCTACAATGAGCAGTTCTTC.